Listed below are T cell receptor beta chains from one sample, sequenced in a study of shared clonotypes between healthy human individuals. Sequencing used immunoSEQ multiplex PCR; TCRdb keeps in-frame clones, though not all of them. The sample has approximately 1.4 million clones; approximately 98% are singletons. The sequencing sample was made of naive CD4+ T cells sorted from blood. Receptors originate from a young man in good health. Both conserved end residues are part of each CDR3. D genes are given only for firm matches. Clone size is not always given. Where it is, it says once, few, many or a class for expanded clones.

D: -; V: TRBV11-2; J: TRBJ1-5; size: -; DNA: TGTGCCAGCAGCTCCTCCGAGGGAAGGCCCCAGCATTTT; CDR3: CASSSSEGRPQHF
D: TRBD2; V: TRBV5-6; J: TRBJ2-5; size: -; DNA: TGTGCCAGCAACCAACCGGGAGGGTGGGGAGAGACCCAGTACTTC; CDR3: CASNQPGGWGETQYF
D: -; V: TRBV29-1; J: TRBJ1-1; size: -; DNA: TGCAGCGTTGAATTCCCCCTTAGTGGCACTGAAGCTTTCTTT; CDR3: CSVEFPLSGTEAFF
D: TRBD2; V: TRBV11-2; J: TRBJ2-2; size: -; DNA: TGTGCCAGCAGCTTAGGGAGGACTAGCGGGAGATTGGGCGGGGAGCTGTTTTTT; CDR3: CASSLGRTSGRLGGELFF
D: TRBD2; V: TRBV19; J: TRBJ2-3; size: -; DNA: TGTGCCAGTAGTCTTGGGGCAGGACTAGCGGAAGATACGCAGTATTTT; CDR3: CASSLGAGLAEDTQYF
D: -; V: TRBV25-1; J: TRBJ1-4; size: -; DNA: TGTGCCAGCAGTGAACCTAGAATCCATAATGAAAAACTGTTTTTT; CDR3: CASSEPRIHNEKLFF
D: -; V: TRBV13; J: TRBJ2-3; size: -; DNA: TGTGCCAGCAGCTTACGAAGACAAAGCAGCACAGATACGCAGTATTTT; CDR3: CASSLRRQSSTDTQYF
D: -; V: TRBV7-6; J: TRBJ2-7; size: -; DNA: TGTGCCAGCAGCGACAGCTCCGGGACTTCTCTCGAGCAGTACTTC; CDR3: CASSDSSGTSLEQYF
D: -; V: TRBV5-1; J: TRBJ1-1; size: -; DNA: TGCGCCAGCAGCTTGGAGAGCATGAACACTGAAGCTTTCTTT; CDR3: CASSLESMNTEAFF
D: -; V: TRBV2; J: TRBJ2-1; size: -; DNA: TGTGCCAGCAGTCGTGGGAGCGTCTACAATGAGCAGTTCTTC; CDR3: CASSRGSVYNEQFF
D: -; V: TRBV27; J: TRBJ2-1; size: -; DNA: TGTGCCAGCAGTTTTGGGACAGAGCAGTTCTTC; CDR3: CASSFGTEQFF
D: -; V: TRBV11-3; J: TRBJ2-7; size: -; DNA: TGTGCCAGCAGCCATGGAGACTACGAGCAGTACTTC; CDR3: CASSHGDYEQYF
D: TRBD2; V: TRBV19; J: TRBJ2-7; size: once; DNA: TGTGCCAGTTCACTAGCGGGAGGGCCCGACGAGCAGTACTTC; CDR3: CASSLAGGPDEQYF
D: -; V: TRBV11-2; J: TRBJ2-1; size: -; DNA: TGTGCCAGCAGCATATCTTCGGGGGGCTATGAGCAGTTCTTC; CDR3: CASSISSGGYEQFF
D: -; V: TRBV30; J: TRBJ2-2; size: -; DNA: TGTGCCTGGTCCGGACATAACACCGGGGAGCTGTTTTTT; CDR3: CAWSGHNTGELFF
D: TRBD1; V: TRBV19; J: TRBJ2-7; size: -; DNA: TGTGCCAGTAGTCGGGGACAGGGCTACGAGCAGTACTTC; CDR3: CASSRGQGYEQYF
D: TRBD1; V: TRBV28; J: TRBJ2-1; size: -; DNA: TGTGCCAGCAGCGGGACAGCCACGAGCTCCTACAATGAGCAGTTCTTC; CDR3: CASSGTATSSYNEQFF
D: TRBD2; V: TRBV5-1; J: TRBJ2-1; size: -; DNA: TGCGCCAGCAGCCCTCGGGCGGGAGGGCCCGACAATGAGCAGTTCTTC; CDR3: CASSPRAGGPDNEQFF
D: -; V: TRBV28; J: TRBJ2-3; size: -; DNA: TGTGCCAGCAGTCCTAATTGGGGGGCTAGCACAGATACGCAGTATTTT; CDR3: CASSPNWGASTDTQYF
D: TRBD2; V: TRBV6-1; J: TRBJ2-3; size: -; DNA: TGTGCCAGCAGTGGGACTAGCGGGATTAGGATGGATACGCAGTATTTT; CDR3: CASSGTSGIRMDTQYF
D: -; V: TRBV2; J: TRBJ1-1; size: -; DNA: TGTGCCAGCATATGGGAGGGCACTGAAGCTTTCTTT; CDR3: CASIWEGTEAFF
D: -; V: TRBV4-1; J: TRBJ2-3; size: -; DNA: TGCGCCAGCAGCCAAGTGGGAGCGCGATTGGCAGATACGCAGTATTTT; CDR3: CASSQVGARLADTQYF
D: -; V: TRBV5-1; J: TRBJ2-3; size: -; DNA: TGCGCCAGCAGCTTACCCTACGAAATGAACACAGATACGCAGTATTTT; CDR3: CASSLPYEMNTDTQYF
D: -; V: TRBV5-4; J: TRBJ2-4; size: -; DNA: TGTGCCAGCAGCCCGGACAGAATACTAGCCAAAAACATTCAGTACTTC; CDR3: CASSPDRILAKNIQYF
D: -; V: TRBV5-1; J: TRBJ1-1; size: -; DNA: TGCGCCAGCAGAGAGATATCGGGACCGCTGAACACTGAAGCTTTCTTT; CDR3: CASREISGPLNTEAFF
D: TRBD2; V: TRBV5-4; J: TRBJ2-1; size: -; DNA: TGTGCCAGCAGCTTGGACGTAGCGGGAGTTGCCTACAATGAGCAGTTCTTC; CDR3: CASSLDVAGVAYNEQFF
D: -; V: TRBV19; J: TRBJ2-2; size: -; DNA: TGTGCCAGCCGCCAGAGTGGCGCCGGGGAGCTGTTTTTT; CDR3: CASRQSGAGELFF
D: -; V: TRBV30; J: TRBJ1-1; size: -; DNA: TGTGCCTGGAGTGTACAGTCCCACACTGAAGCTTTCTTT; CDR3: CAWSVQSHTEAFF